These T cell receptor beta chains were read from a single sample in a study of graft-versus-host responses after intestinal transplantation. Assay used: immunoSEQ multiplex PCR; TCRdb lists only in-frame clones, some missing. The sample lists about 3,200 clones, about 93% occurring once. The sample consisted of bone marrow, taken around 350 days after transplant. Every receptor here comes from a human patient who received an intestinal transplant, so some T cells may come from the graft donor. CDR3s include the opening cysteine and the closing phenylalanine or tryptophan. A D gene is named only where the DNA matches it firmly. Clone sizes are given selectively: once, few, many, or a class where the clone is expanded.

j_call: TRBJ2-2
clone_size: NA
d_call: TRBD2
v_call: TRBV4-1
cdr3_aa: CASSLGLAGELFF
cdr3_nt: TGCGCCAGCAGCCTCGGACTAGCCGGGGAGCTGTTTTTT

j_call: TRBJ2-3
clone_size: once
d_call: NA
v_call: TRBV5-1
cdr3_aa: CASSLGLEQYF
cdr3_nt: TGCGCCAGCAGCTTGGGACTAGAGCAGTATTTT

j_call: TRBJ1-5
clone_size: NA
d_call: NA
v_call: TRBV6-6
cdr3_aa: CASSYVDSNQPQHF
cdr3_nt: TGTGCCAGCAGTTACGTAGACAGCAATCAGCCCCAGCATTTT

j_call: TRBJ2-7
clone_size: NA
d_call: NA
v_call: TRBV6-1
cdr3_aa: CASREDGLKQYF
cdr3_nt: TGTGCCAGCAGAGAGGACGGGTTGAAGCAGTACTTC

j_call: TRBJ1-3
clone_size: NA
d_call: NA
v_call: TRBV6-1
cdr3_aa: CASSERGSSGNTIYF
cdr3_nt: TGTGCCAGCAGTGAACGGGGATCGTCTGGAAACACCATATATTTT

j_call: TRBJ2-7
clone_size: NA
d_call: NA
v_call: TRBV2
cdr3_aa: CASSEGTVYEQYF
cdr3_nt: TGTGCCAGCAGTGAAGGGACAGTGTACGAGCAGTACTTC

j_call: TRBJ2-5
clone_size: once
d_call: NA
v_call: TRBV4-1
cdr3_aa: CAGSTRDDQETQYF
cdr3_nt: TGCGCCGGCAGCACTCGGGACGACCAAGAGACCCAGTACTTC

j_call: TRBJ1-1
clone_size: NA
d_call: NA
v_call: TRBV28
cdr3_aa: CASSTLYRTEAFF
cdr3_nt: TGTGCCAGCAGTACCCTGTACAGAACTGAAGCTTTCTTT

j_call: TRBJ2-7
clone_size: NA
d_call: TRBD1
v_call: TRBV19
cdr3_aa: CASSKNRRTGLYEQYF
cdr3_nt: TGTGCCAGTAGTAAAAATCGTAGGACAGGTCTCTACGAGCAGTACTTC

j_call: TRBJ2-7
clone_size: NA
d_call: NA
v_call: TRBV5-5
cdr3_aa: CASSLADPYEQYF
cdr3_nt: TGTGCCAGCAGCTTGGCCGACCCCTACGAGCAGTACTTC

j_call: TRBJ2-3
clone_size: NA
d_call: TRBD2
v_call: TRBV6-6
cdr3_aa: CASSTTQRGGRDTQYF
cdr3_nt: TGTGCCAGCAGTACCACCCAGCGGGGGGGGAGAGATACGCAGTATTTT

j_call: TRBJ2-5
clone_size: NA
d_call: NA
v_call: TRBV21-1
cdr3_aa: CARSSGAKETQYF
cdr3_nt: TGTGCCAGGTCCTCGGGGGCCAAAGAGACCCAGTACTTC

j_call: TRBJ1-6
clone_size: once
d_call: NA
v_call: TRBV6-5
cdr3_aa: CASSAGTSSSPLHF
cdr3_nt: TGTGCCAGCAGTGCCGGGACCTCAAGTTCACCCCTCCACTTT

j_call: TRBJ2-3
clone_size: NA
d_call: TRBD2
v_call: TRBV5-4
cdr3_aa: CASSSGLAGHTDTQYF
cdr3_nt: TGTGCCAGCAGCTCGGGACTAGCGGGACACACAGATACGCAGTATTTT

j_call: TRBJ2-2
clone_size: NA
d_call: NA
v_call: TRBV28
cdr3_aa: CASSGGGNTGELFF
cdr3_nt: TGTGCCAGCAGTGGGGGCGGGAACACCGGGGAGCTGTTTTTT

j_call: TRBJ2-5
clone_size: NA
d_call: TRBD2
v_call: TRBV29-1
cdr3_aa: CSVAGLAGPQETQYF
cdr3_nt: TGCAGCGTTGCGGGACTAGCGGGGCCTCAAGAGACCCAGTACTTC

j_call: TRBJ2-2
clone_size: once
d_call: TRBD2
v_call: TRBV4-2
cdr3_aa: CASSPLAGGRGGAGELFF
cdr3_nt: TGTGCCAGCAGCCCTCTAGCGGGGGGTCGCGGAGGGGCCGGGGAGCTGTTTTTT

j_call: TRBJ2-3
clone_size: NA
d_call: TRBD1
v_call: TRBV2
cdr3_aa: CASSEGTGGDTQYF
cdr3_nt: TGTGCCAGCAGTGAAGGGACAGGGGGAGATACGCAGTATTTT

j_call: TRBJ2-1
clone_size: NA
d_call: TRBD1
v_call: TRBV11-2
cdr3_aa: CASVEGAGIAYNEQFF
cdr3_nt: TGTGCCAGCGTAGAGGGGGCTGGGATCGCCTACAATGAGCAGTTCTTC

j_call: TRBJ1-3
clone_size: NA
d_call: NA
v_call: TRBV13
cdr3_aa: CASSLGLGNTIYF
cdr3_nt: TGTGCCAGCAGCTTGGGGCTCGGAAACACCATATATTTT

j_call: TRBJ1-2
clone_size: NA
d_call: NA
v_call: TRBV5-1
cdr3_aa: CASSLAGSNYGYTF
cdr3_nt: TGCGCCAGCAGCCTCGCCGGCAGTAACTATGGCTACACCTTC

j_call: TRBJ2-3
clone_size: NA
d_call: TRBD2
v_call: TRBV4-1
cdr3_aa: CASSQRAGDNTDTQYF
cdr3_nt: TGCGCCAGCAGCCAACGAGCGGGGGACAACACAGATACGCAGTATTTT

j_call: TRBJ1-6
clone_size: NA
d_call: NA
v_call: TRBV6-5
cdr3_aa: CASSYSSGNTNSPLHF
cdr3_nt: TGTGCCAGCAGTTACAGTTCGGGGAACACTAATTCACCCCTCCACTTT

j_call: TRBJ2-5
clone_size: few
d_call: NA
v_call: TRBV5-1
cdr3_aa: CASSLVSETQYF
cdr3_nt: TGCGCCAGCAGCTTGGTGTCAGAGACCCAGTACTTC

j_call: TRBJ1-6
clone_size: NA
d_call: TRBD1
v_call: TRBV27
cdr3_aa: CASTLRTGNSPLHF
cdr3_nt: TGTGCCAGCACCCTCCGGACAGGGAATTCACCCCTCCACTTT

j_call: TRBJ2-1
clone_size: once
d_call: TRBD2
v_call: TRBV9
cdr3_aa: CASSILAGGNNEQFF
cdr3_nt: TGTGCCAGCAGCATACTAGCGGGAGGGAACAATGAGCAGTTCTTC

j_call: TRBJ2-7
clone_size: NA
d_call: TRBD1
v_call: TRBV18
cdr3_aa: CASSGGTGAYEQYF
cdr3_nt: TGTGCCAGCTCAGGCGGGACAGGGGCCTACGAGCAGTACTTC

j_call: TRBJ2-1
clone_size: NA
d_call: NA
v_call: TRBV6-4
cdr3_aa: CASIPEGDCNEQFF
cdr3_nt: TGTGCCAGCATTCCCGAAGGGGACTGCAATGAGCAGTTCTTC

j_call: TRBJ1-5
clone_size: NA
d_call: NA
v_call: TRBV7-8
cdr3_aa: CASSPRIGGSGPQHF
cdr3_nt: TGTGCCAGCAGCCCCCGAATAGGCGGATCGGGGCCCCAGCATTTT

j_call: TRBJ1-2
clone_size: once
d_call: NA
v_call: TRBV7-3
cdr3_aa: CASSATANYGYTF
cdr3_nt: TGTGCCAGCAGCGCGACAGCTAACTATGGCTACACCTTC

j_call: TRBJ2-2
clone_size: once
d_call: NA
v_call: TRBV6-1
cdr3_aa: CASSYSGTGELFF
cdr3_nt: TGTGCCAGCAGTTATTCCGGCACCGGGGAGCTGTTTTTT

j_call: TRBJ2-3
clone_size: NA
d_call: TRBD2
v_call: TRBV7-3
cdr3_aa: CASSLRPPLAGGPDTQYF
cdr3_nt: TGTGCCAGCAGCTTACGCCCTCCACTAGCGGGGGGGCCAGATACGCAGTATTTT

j_call: TRBJ2-1
clone_size: NA
d_call: NA
v_call: TRBV11-1
cdr3_aa: CASSGGTSYNEQFF
cdr3_nt: TGTGCCAGCAGCGGGGGGACCTCCTACAATGAGCAGTTCTTC

j_call: TRBJ2-1
clone_size: NA
d_call: TRBD2
v_call: TRBV6-5
cdr3_aa: CASSGTSGGADEQFF
cdr3_nt: TGTGCCAGCAGTGGGACTAGCGGGGGGGCGGATGAGCAGTTCTTC

j_call: TRBJ1-3
clone_size: once
d_call: NA
v_call: TRBV6-5
cdr3_aa: CASSEQPAGNTIYF
cdr3_nt: TGTGCCAGCAGTGAACAGCCAGCTGGAAACACCATATATTTT

j_call: TRBJ1-6
clone_size: few
d_call: NA
v_call: TRBV13
cdr3_aa: CASSLASSYNSPLHF
cdr3_nt: TGTGCCAGCAGCTTAGCAAGCTCCTATAATTCACCCCTCCACTTT

j_call: TRBJ2-7
clone_size: NA
d_call: TRBD1
v_call: TRBV29-1
cdr3_aa: CSVGGTGDRTYEQYF
cdr3_nt: TGCAGCGTTGGGGGAACAGGGGACCGGACCTACGAGCAGTACTTC

j_call: TRBJ1-4
clone_size: NA
d_call: TRBD1
v_call: TRBV25-1
cdr3_aa: CASRDQGVEKLFF
cdr3_nt: TGTGCCAGCAGGGATCAGGGGGTCGAGAAACTGTTTTTT

j_call: TRBJ2-5
clone_size: NA
d_call: NA
v_call: TRBV30
cdr3_aa: CAWSVSGQGIEETQYF
cdr3_nt: TGTGCCTGGAGTGTCTCGGGACAAGGGATAGAAGAGACCCAGTACTTC

j_call: TRBJ1-1
clone_size: NA
d_call: NA
v_call: TRBV5-6
cdr3_aa: CASSGDDLQAFF
cdr3_nt: TGTGCCAGCAGCGGGGACGACCTTCAAGCTTTCTTT

j_call: TRBJ2-1
clone_size: NA
d_call: TRBD2
v_call: TRBV7-3
cdr3_aa: CASSPFGGGRNEQFF
cdr3_nt: TGTGCCAGCAGCCCATTCGGGGGGGGGAGAAATGAGCAGTTCTTC

j_call: TRBJ2-7
clone_size: NA
d_call: TRBD2
v_call: TRBV6-1
cdr3_aa: CASSENAGVPYEQYF
cdr3_nt: TGTGCCAGCAGTGAGAACGCGGGAGTCCCCTACGAGCAGTACTTC

j_call: TRBJ1-2
clone_size: NA
d_call: TRBD1
v_call: TRBV5-5
cdr3_aa: CASSLGPGPGQGTDYGYTF
cdr3_nt: TGTGCCAGCAGCTTGGGGCCGGGACCGGGACAGGGGACGGACTATGGCTACACCTTC

j_call: TRBJ2-1
clone_size: NA
d_call: NA
v_call: TRBV6-4
cdr3_aa: CASSDSSGSYNEQFF
cdr3_nt: TGTGCCAGCAGTGACTCGAGCGGCTCCTACAATGAGCAGTTCTTC

j_call: TRBJ2-7
clone_size: NA
d_call: NA
v_call: TRBV30
cdr3_aa: CAWGPSYEQYF
cdr3_nt: TGTGCCTGGGGCCCAAGCTACGAGCAGTACTTC

j_call: TRBJ1-1
clone_size: NA
d_call: NA
v_call: TRBV5-8
cdr3_aa: CASSLASGTEAFF
cdr3_nt: TGTGCCAGCAGCTTGGCCTCAGGGACTGAAGCTTTCTTT

j_call: TRBJ2-2
clone_size: NA
d_call: NA
v_call: TRBV2
cdr3_aa: CASSEALGLSTGELFF
cdr3_nt: TGTGCCAGCAGTGAAGCGCTCGGCTTGAGCACCGGGGAGCTGTTTTTT

j_call: TRBJ2-7
clone_size: NA
d_call: NA
v_call: TRBV30
cdr3_aa: CADYEQYF
cdr3_nt: TGTGCCGACTACGAGCAGTACTTC

j_call: TRBJ2-3
clone_size: NA
d_call: TRBD2
v_call: TRBV6-4
cdr3_aa: CASSEGTSGTDTQYF
cdr3_nt: TGTGCCAGCAGTGAGGGGACTAGCGGCACAGATACGCAGTATTTT